This TCR beta chain originates from a study of OX40 agonist ivuxolimab in advanced cancers. Study summary: Enrollees could have had prior anti-PD-1, anti-PD-L1 or anti-CTLA-4 therapy, which over 35% had received. Regarding the study as a whole: The study observed clonal expansion of CD4+ and CD8+ blood T cells by week 6 at 0.1 to 3.0 mg/kg.

Termini included, the CDR3 measures 20 amino acids. Repertoires were generated with immunoSEQ multiplex PCR, while TCRdb's copy carries only in-frame clones and drops some. The sample shows 95,000 to 100,000 clones, 85% to 95% of them seen only once. As concerns this clone: Its matching antigen is unknown. Because the CDR3's place on the DNA is in doubt, the DNA is left out and the CDR3 is given as listed by TCRdb.

Source: CD4+ or CD8+ T cells sorted from blood, taken in a trial of the OX40 agonist ivuxolimab. This chain connects TRBV1 to TRBJ1-6; the DNA was not compared with TRBD1, the D call given in the table. TRBV1 is flagged as a pseudogene. The TCR comes from an adult with an advanced solid tumor such as melanoma, head and neck, liver or kidney cancer. The CDR3 is CTSSQDRVGTGILGNSPLHF.